Presented here are 4 T cell receptor beta chains from one specimen sequenced in a study of monozygotic twins with inflammatory bowel disease (dated by TCRdb to about 2019). The receptor library was made with 5' RACE. Sequencing used an Illumina HiSeq 2500. Based on TCRdb reprocessing of the reads, there is one entry per CDR3 protein sequence, and DNA is missing. The table kept for this sample lists about 440,000 distinct CDR3 sequences. Roughly 2.3% of the sample comes from the top ten. The sample taken for sequencing was blood. All receptors come from a human donor with ulcerative colitis or Crohn's disease, or a healthy co-twin of an affected twin (not recorded which).

CDR3 sequence: CSVGLADTDTQYF. The chain employs TRBV29-1 and TRBJ2-3; TCRdb lists TRBD2, though no DNA is available to test this call. The CDR3 consists of 13 residues. Germline lookup yields CDR1 SQVTM and CDR2 ANQGSEA.

This CDR3 reads CASSYASSADTQYF. This chain connects TRBV7-2 to TRBJ2-3. CDR1 and CDR2 (germline): SGHTA, FQGNSA. CDR3 length equals 14 residues.

The chain links TRBV20-1 to TRBJ2-1; checking the TCRdb D call of TRBD2 is not possible without DNA. This CDR3 region has 13 residues. Germline V CDR1 and CDR2: DFQATT, SNEGSKA (reference sequence). CDR3 amino acids: CSASQTSGSEQFF.

CDR3: CSARQGLGYGYTF. The V gene is TRBV20-1, the J gene TRBJ1-2; there is no DNA to check the TCRdb D call of TRBD1. This CDR3 is 13 amino acids long. Germline CDR1 reads DFQATT; CDR2 reads SNEGSKA (reference sequence).